The subject of this entry is one T cell receptor beta chain. What it binds is not known. The germline V gene encodes CDR1 SEHNR and CDR2 FQNEAQ (reference sequence). The V gene end was trimmed by 2 bases and the J gene end by 7 bases; junction bases not matched to a gene: 5. The CDR3 extends over 15 amino acids. This entry comes from a study of OX40 agonist ivuxolimab in advanced cancers. Repertoires were generated with immunoSEQ multiplex PCR, while TCRdb's copy carries only in-frame clones and drops some. The sample shows about 54,000 clones, roughly 77% of them seen only once. Study-wide points: There were also nonresponders showing low normalized T-cell clonal expansion.

This chain links TRBV7-9 with TRBJ1-4; 9 bases agree with TRBD1. This sequence originates from an adult with an advanced solid tumor such as melanoma, head and neck, liver or kidney cancer. The sample was CD4+ or CD8+ T cells sorted from blood, taken in a trial of the OX40 agonist ivuxolimab. The CDR3 DNA reads as TGTGCCAGCAGCTTAAAGCAGACAGGGGGTGAAAAACTGTTTTTT. This codes for CASSLKQTGGEKLFF.